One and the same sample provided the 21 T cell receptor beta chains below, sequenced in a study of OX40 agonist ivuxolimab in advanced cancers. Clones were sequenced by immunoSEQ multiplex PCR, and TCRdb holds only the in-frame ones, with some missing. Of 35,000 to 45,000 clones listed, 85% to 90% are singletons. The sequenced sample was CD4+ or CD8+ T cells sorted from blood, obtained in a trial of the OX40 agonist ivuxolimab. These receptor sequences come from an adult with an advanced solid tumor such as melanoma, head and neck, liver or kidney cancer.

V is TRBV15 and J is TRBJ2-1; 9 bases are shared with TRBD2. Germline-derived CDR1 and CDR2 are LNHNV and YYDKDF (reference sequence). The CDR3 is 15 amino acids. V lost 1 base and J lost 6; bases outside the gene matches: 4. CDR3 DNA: TGTGCCACCAGCAGAGCTCTAGCGGGGAGCAATGAGCAGTTCTTC. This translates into CATSRALAGSNEQFF.

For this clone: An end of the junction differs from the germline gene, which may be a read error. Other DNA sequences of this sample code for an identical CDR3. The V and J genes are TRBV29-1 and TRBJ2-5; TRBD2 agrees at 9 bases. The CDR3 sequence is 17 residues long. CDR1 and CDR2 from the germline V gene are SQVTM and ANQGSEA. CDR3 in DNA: TGCAGCGTTGTACCGCGGGGGGGACAGCTAATACAAGAGACTCAGTACTTC. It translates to CSVVPRGGQLIQETQYF.

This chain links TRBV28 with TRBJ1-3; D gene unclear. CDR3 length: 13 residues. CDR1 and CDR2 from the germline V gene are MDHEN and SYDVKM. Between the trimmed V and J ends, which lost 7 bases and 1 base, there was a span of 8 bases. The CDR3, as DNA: TGTGCCAGCACCCCTTCGTCTGGAAACACCATATATTTT. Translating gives CASTPSSGNTIYF.

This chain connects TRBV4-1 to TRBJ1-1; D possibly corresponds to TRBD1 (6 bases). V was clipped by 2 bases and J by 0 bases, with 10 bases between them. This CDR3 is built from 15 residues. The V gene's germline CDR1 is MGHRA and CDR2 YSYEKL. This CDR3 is CASSQPRGMNTEAFF. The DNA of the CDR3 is TGCGCCAGCAGCCAACCCAGGGGCATGAACACTGAAGCTTTCTTT.

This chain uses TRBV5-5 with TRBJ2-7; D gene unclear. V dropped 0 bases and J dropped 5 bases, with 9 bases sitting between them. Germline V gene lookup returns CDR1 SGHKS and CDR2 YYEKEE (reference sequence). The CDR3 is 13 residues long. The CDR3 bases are TGTGCCAGCAGCTTGGCGATCCTGGACGAGCAGTACTTC. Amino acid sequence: CASSLAILDEQYF.

The CDR3 is CASQISVNMNTEAFF. DNA for the CDR3: TGTGCCAGCCAGATCTCGGTTAACATGAACACTGAAGCTTTCTTT. The rearrangement uses TRBV6-5 and TRBJ1-1; D unresolved. Trimming took 8 bases from V and 0 from J, leaving 16 bases between them. Germline assignment: CDR1 MNHEY and CDR2 SVGAGI. The CDR3 covers 15 residues.

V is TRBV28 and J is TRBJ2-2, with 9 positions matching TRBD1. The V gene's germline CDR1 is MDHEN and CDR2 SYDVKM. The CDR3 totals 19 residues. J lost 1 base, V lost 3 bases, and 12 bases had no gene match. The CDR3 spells CASSFSAPLGQGNTGELFF. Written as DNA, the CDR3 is TGTGCCAGCAGTTTTTCCGCACCCCTGGGACAGGGGAACACCGGGGAGCTGTTTTTT.

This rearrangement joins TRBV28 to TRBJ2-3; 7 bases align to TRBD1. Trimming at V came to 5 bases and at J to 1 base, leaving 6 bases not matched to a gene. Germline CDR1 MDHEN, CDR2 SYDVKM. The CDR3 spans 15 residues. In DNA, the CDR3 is TGTGCCAGCAGTCCGACAGGGTACGGCACAGATACGCAGTATTTT. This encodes CASSPTGYGTDTQYF.

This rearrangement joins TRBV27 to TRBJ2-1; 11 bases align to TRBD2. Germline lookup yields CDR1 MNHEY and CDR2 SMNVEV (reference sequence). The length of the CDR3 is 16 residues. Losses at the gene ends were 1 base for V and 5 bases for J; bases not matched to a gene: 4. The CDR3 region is CASSLLGLAENNEQFF. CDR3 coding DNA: TGTGCCAGCAGTTTATTGGGACTAGCGGAAAACAATGAGCAGTTCTTC.

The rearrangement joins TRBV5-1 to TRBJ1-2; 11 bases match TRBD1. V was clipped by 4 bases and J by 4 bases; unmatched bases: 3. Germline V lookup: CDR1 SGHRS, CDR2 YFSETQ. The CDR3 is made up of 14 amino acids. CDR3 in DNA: TGCGCCAGCAGCCCGGGACAGGGGGGCTATGGCTACACCTTC. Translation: CASSPGQGGYGYTF.

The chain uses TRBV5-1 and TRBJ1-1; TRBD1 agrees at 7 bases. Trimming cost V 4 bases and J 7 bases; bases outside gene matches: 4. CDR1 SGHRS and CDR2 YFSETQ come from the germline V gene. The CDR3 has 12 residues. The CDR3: CASSPGQSEAFF. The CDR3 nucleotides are TGCGCCAGCAGCCCGGGACAGAGTGAAGCTTTCTTT.

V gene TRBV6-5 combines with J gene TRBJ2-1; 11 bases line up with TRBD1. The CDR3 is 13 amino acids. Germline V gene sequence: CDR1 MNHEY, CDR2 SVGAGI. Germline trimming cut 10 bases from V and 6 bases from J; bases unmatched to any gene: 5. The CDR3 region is CATGGTGGNEQFF. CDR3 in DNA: TGTGCCACTGGCGGGACAGGGGGCAATGAGCAGTTCTTC.

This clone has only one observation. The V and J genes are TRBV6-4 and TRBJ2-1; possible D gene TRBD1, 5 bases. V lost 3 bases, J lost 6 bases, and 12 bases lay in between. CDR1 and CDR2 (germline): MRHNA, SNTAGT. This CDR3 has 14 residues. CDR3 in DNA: TGTGCCAGCAGTGAGGGGCCAGTTAGCAATGAGCAGTTCTTC. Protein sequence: CASSEGPVSNEQFF.

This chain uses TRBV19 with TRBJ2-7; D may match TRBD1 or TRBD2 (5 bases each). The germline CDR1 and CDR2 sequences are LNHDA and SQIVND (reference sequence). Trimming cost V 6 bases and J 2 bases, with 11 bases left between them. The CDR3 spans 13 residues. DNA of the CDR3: TGTGCCAGTAGCGGCCGGGGCCCCTACGAGCAGTACTTC. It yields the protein CASSGRGPYEQYF.

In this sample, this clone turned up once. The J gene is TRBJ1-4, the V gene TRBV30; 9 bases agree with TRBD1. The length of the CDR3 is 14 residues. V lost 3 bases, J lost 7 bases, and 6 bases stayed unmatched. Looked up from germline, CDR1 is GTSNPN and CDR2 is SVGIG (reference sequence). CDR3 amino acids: CAWRAGQGGEKLFF. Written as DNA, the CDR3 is TGTGCCTGGAGGGCGGGACAGGGAGGTGAAAAACTGTTTTTT.

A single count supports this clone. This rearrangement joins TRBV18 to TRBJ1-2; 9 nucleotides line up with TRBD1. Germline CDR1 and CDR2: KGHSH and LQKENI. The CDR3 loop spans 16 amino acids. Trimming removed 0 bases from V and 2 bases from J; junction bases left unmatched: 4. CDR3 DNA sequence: TGTGCCAGCTCACCACCTGGGACAGGGATAAACTATGGCTACACCTTC. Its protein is CASSPPGTGINYGYTF. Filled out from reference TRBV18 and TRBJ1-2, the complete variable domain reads NAGVMQNPRHLVRRRGQEARLRCSPMKGHSHVYWYRQLPEEGLKFMVYLQKENIIDESGMPKERFSAEFPKEGPSILRIQQVVRGDSAAYFCASSPPGTGINYGYTFGSGTRLTVV.

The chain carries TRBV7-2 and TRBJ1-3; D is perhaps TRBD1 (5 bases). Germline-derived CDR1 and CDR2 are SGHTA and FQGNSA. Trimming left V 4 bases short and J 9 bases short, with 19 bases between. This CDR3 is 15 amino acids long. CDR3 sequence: CASSSLGGRKGTIYF. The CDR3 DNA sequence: TGTGCCAGCAGCTCGTTGGGGGGAAGGAAAGGCACCATATATTTT.

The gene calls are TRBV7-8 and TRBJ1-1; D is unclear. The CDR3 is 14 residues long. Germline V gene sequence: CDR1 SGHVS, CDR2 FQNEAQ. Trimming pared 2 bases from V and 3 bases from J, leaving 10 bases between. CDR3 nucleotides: TGTGCCAGCAGCTTATTATCGGCAGACACTGAAGCTTTCTTT. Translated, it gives CASSLLSADTEAFF.

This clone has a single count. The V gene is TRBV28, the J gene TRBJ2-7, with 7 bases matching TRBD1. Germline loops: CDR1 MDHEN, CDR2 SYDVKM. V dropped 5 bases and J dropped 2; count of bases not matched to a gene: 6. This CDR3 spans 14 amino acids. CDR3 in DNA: TGTGCCAGCAGTATCCCCGACAGGGCCTACGAGCAGTACTTC. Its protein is CASSIPDRAYEQYF.

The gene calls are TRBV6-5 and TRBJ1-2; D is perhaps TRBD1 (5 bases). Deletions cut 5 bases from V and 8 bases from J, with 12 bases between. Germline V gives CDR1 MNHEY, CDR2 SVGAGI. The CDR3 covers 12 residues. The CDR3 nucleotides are TGTGCCAGCAGTGACTGGGGCGCCGGCTACACCTTC. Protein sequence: CASSDWGAGYTF.

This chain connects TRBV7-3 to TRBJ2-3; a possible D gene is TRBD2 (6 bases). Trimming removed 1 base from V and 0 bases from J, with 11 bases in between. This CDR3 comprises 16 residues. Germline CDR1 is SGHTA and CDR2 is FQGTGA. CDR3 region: CASSLMRLDSTDTQYF. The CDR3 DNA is TGTGCCAGCAGCTTAATGAGACTAGACAGCACAGATACGCAGTATTTT. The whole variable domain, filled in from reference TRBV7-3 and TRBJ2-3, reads GAGVSQTPSNKVTEKGKYVELRCDPISGHTALYWYRQSLGQGPEFLIYFQGTGAADDSGLPNDRFFAVRPEGSVSTLKIQRTERGDSAVYLCASSLMRLDSTDTQYFGPGTRLTVL.